Presented here are 31 T cell receptor beta chains from one specimen sequenced in a study of PD-1 blockade in classical Hodgkin lymphoma. Each patient's relapse followed autologous stem cell transplantation, and brentuximab vedotin exposure varied. Purified CD4+ T cells were obtained from thawed PBMCs through magnetic negative selection. TCRdb keeps only in-frame clones here, not all; method: immunoSEQ multiplex PCR. The table lists 10,000 to 15,000 clones, 85% to 90% of them singletons, with 0.5% in the top ten. The source material was CD4+ T cells from blood, sampled at baseline. The origin of the receptors is a human donor with classical Hodgkin lymphoma.

The J gene is TRBJ2-7, the V gene TRBV4-1; 9 nucleotides line up with TRBD2. The germline V gene encodes CDR1 MGHRA and CDR2 YSYEKL. CDR3 size: 15 residues. Trimming cost V 0 bases and J 0 bases; bases outside gene matches: 0. The CDR3 bases are TGCGCCAGCAGCCAAGAACTAGCGGGCTCCTACGAGCAGTACTTC. Residues: CASSQELAGSYEQYF.

This chain joins TRBV27 and TRBJ2-7; the D gene is possibly TRBD1 (6 bases). Germline V gene lookup returns CDR1 MNHEY and CDR2 SMNVEV (reference sequence). The CDR3 extends over 13 amino acids. V lost 2 bases to trimming and J lost 6 bases, with 11 bases between them. DNA of the CDR3: TGTGCCAGCAGTTTAATAGGGGGTGGCGAGCAGTACTTC. This sequence encodes CASSLIGGGEQYF.

The chain uses TRBV6-5 and TRBJ2-3, with 12 bases matching TRBD2. The germline V gene has CDR1 MNHEY and CDR2 SVGAGI. The V segment lost 8 bases and the J segment 5 bases; nucleotides outside the gene matches: 8. The CDR3 is 15 amino acids. CDR3 sequence (DNA): TGTGCCAGCCGGGAGCCGGGACTAGCGGGAGATACGCAGTATTTT. Its protein product is CASREPGLAGDTQYF.

The chain recombines TRBV7-9 with TRBJ2-6, with unresolved D. This CDR3 is built from 14 residues. Germline CDR1 is SEHNR and CDR2 is FQNEAQ (reference sequence). V was clipped by 4 bases and J by 4 bases, with 8 bases between them. Here the CDR3 reads CASSSPLGANVLTF. The CDR3, as DNA: TGTGCCAGCAGCTCCCCCCTAGGGGCCAACGTCCTGACTTTC.

The CDR3 sequence is CASSIGGQGVGETQYF. CDR3 coding DNA: TGTGCCAGTAGTATAGGGGGACAGGGGGTCGGGGAGACCCAGTACTTC. The chain employs TRBV19 and TRBJ2-5, with 11 bases that match TRBD1. Germline CDR1 is LNHDA and CDR2 is SQIVND (reference sequence). CDR3 length: 16 residues. The V and J ends lost 1 base and 5 bases, in that order; junction bases with no gene match: 6.

The chain has TRBV2 and TRBJ1-1; tentatively, D is TRBD1 (6 bases). Per germline, CDR1 SNHLY and CDR2 FYNNEI. Trimming removed 4 bases from V and 1 base from J, with 10 bases in between. CDR3 length: 14 amino acids. The CDR3 DNA reads as TGTGCCAGCAGTGTGAGGGACACGAACACTGAAGCTTTCTTT. Its protein is CASSVRDTNTEAFF.

The J gene is TRBJ2-3, the V gene TRBV10-1; D possibly corresponds to TRBD1 (5 bases). V lost 3 bases to trimming and J lost 0 bases, with 7 bases between them. The length of the CDR3 is 14 residues. Germline values: CDR1 WNHNN, CDR2 SYGVQD (reference sequence). CDR3 sequence (DNA): TGCGCCAGCAGTGACCCAGGGAGCACAGATACGCAGTATTTT. Translating gives CASSDPGSTDTQYF.

The chain combines TRBV10-1 with TRBJ2-3; 9 nucleotides align to TRBD1. V shed 6 bases and J 3 bases; nucleotides not matched to a gene: 4. The CDR3 has 14 residues. The germline V gene has CDR1 WNHNN and CDR2 SYGVQD (reference sequence). The CDR3 DNA is TGCGCCAGCAGCCCGGGACAGGGTACAGATACGCAGTATTTT. Encoded protein: CASSPGQGTDTQYF.

The CDR3 sequence: CASSSRGYNYGYTF. Written as DNA, the CDR3 is TGTGCCAGCAGCTCCCGGGGGTATAACTATGGCTACACCTTC. The chain is built from TRBV7-2 and TRBJ1-2, with D perhaps matching TRBD1 (5 bases). Germline lookup yields CDR1 SGHTA and CDR2 FQGNSA. This CDR3 spans 14 amino acids. Trimming left V 4 bases short and J 1 base short, with 10 bases between.

This chain uses TRBV15 with TRBJ1-1, with D possibly matching TRBD1 (5 bases). V was clipped by 5 bases and J by 5 bases, with 12 bases between them. This CDR3 comprises 13 residues. Per germline, CDR1 LNHNV and CDR2 YYDKDF (reference sequence). CDR3 DNA: TGTGCCACCAGCCGGGGGGTCGGGACTGAAGCTTTCTTT. This encodes CATSRGVGTEAFF.

CDR3 DNA: TGTGCCAGCAGAACCACCTCGTTTGCAGCCTACGAGCAGTACTTC. It codes for CASRTTSFAAYEQYF. The chain has TRBV7-2 and TRBJ2-7; the D is unclear. Germline V gene data show CDR1 as SGHTA and CDR2 as FQGNSA. The V gene lost 6 bases and the J gene lost 2 bases, with 17 bases spanning the gap. The CDR3 length is 15 residues.

V gene TRBV11-2 combines with J gene TRBJ2-1, with no clear D. CDR3 length equals 13 residues. With 5 bases removed from V and 2 bases from J, the gap between germline ends came to 7 bases. Looked up from germline, CDR1 is SGHAT and CDR2 is FQNNGV. This CDR3 is CASSPRPYNEQFF. CDR3 nucleotides: TGTGCCAGCAGCCCACGCCCCTACAATGAGCAGTTCTTC.

The rearrangement joins TRBV18 to TRBJ2-2; perhaps D is TRBD1 or TRBD2 (5 bases each). The CDR3 contains 16 residues. Per germline, CDR1 KGHSH and CDR2 LQKENI. With 4 bases removed from V and 2 bases from J, the gap between germline ends came to 14 bases. CDR3 DNA sequence: TGTGCCAGCTCACTTCCGGGACCTAGAAACACCGGGGAGCTGTTTTTT. It yields the protein CASSLPGPRNTGELFF.

This clone was counted once. The rearrangement uses TRBV7-8 and TRBJ1-4; TRBD1 is a possible D gene (5 bases). The CDR3 totals 14 residues. V lost 1 base, J lost 6 bases, and 9 bases lay in between. The germline gives CDR1 SGHVS, CDR2 FQNEAQ. DNA of the CDR3: TGTGCCAGCAGCTTAGGGGGGTATGATGAAAAACTGTTTTTT. Its protein product is CASSLGGYDEKLFF.

This chain joins TRBV6-5 and TRBJ1-5, with D hard to call. The ends were cut back, 6 bases at V and 0 bases at J, with 9 bases in the middle. The CDR3 is 14 amino acids. Germline V lookup: CDR1 MNHEY, CDR2 SVGAGI. This chain's CDR3 is CASRPQYSNQPQHF. The CDR3 nucleotides read TGTGCCAGCAGGCCTCAGTATAGCAATCAGCCCCAGCATTTT.

This clone was observed once. V gene TRBV6-5 combines with J gene TRBJ2-3; no firm D call. V lost 1 base, J lost 9 bases, and 14 bases lay in between. Germline-derived CDR1 and CDR2 are MNHEY and SVGAGI. This CDR3 has 14 residues. CDR3 coding DNA: TGTGCCAGCAGTTACTTAGGGCAAGTTGGGACGCAGTATTTT. Amino acids: CASSYLGQVGTQYF.

This chain uses TRBV13 with TRBJ2-7; 8 positions match TRBD2. The CDR3 length is 16 residues. V lost 1 base and J lost 4; bases outside the gene matches: 9. CDR1 is PRHDT, CDR2 FYEKMQ, per germline (reference sequence). The CDR3 sequence: CASSLVAGGRSYEQYF. DNA of the CDR3: TGTGCCAGCAGCTTAGTTGCGGGAGGAAGGTCTTACGAGCAGTACTTC. The full variable domain, with the rest looked up from reference TRBV13 and TRBJ2-7, is AAGVIQSPRHLIKEKRETATLKCYPIPRHDTVYWYQQGPGQDPQFLISFYEKMQSDKGSIPDRFSAQQFSDYHSELNMSSLELGDSALYFCASSLVAGGRSYEQYFGPGTRLTVT.

This clone was seen once. The V call is TRBV2, the J call TRBJ2-7; D gene ambiguous. Germline V gene lookup returns CDR1 SNHLY and CDR2 FYNNEI. The ends were cut back, 4 bases at V and 1 base at J, with 5 bases in the middle. This CDR3 is built from 12 residues. The CDR3 sequence is CASSVGSYEQYF. The CDR3 region has the DNA TGTGCCAGCAGTGTAGGGTCCTACGAGCAGTACTTC.

This chain uses TRBV19 with TRBJ1-4; D ambiguous. The CDR3 is made up of 13 amino acids. The V end lost 2 bases, the J end lost 4 bases, and 5 bases lay between the germline ends. Germline CDR1 and CDR2: LNHDA and SQIVND (reference sequence). CDR3 DNA sequence: TGTGCCAGTAGTATACTGGGTAATGAAAAACTGTTTTTT. Amino acid sequence: CASSILGNEKLFF.

The chain links TRBV21-1 to TRBJ2-7; the D call of TRBD2 is as the table states it, not checked on the DNA. TRBV21-1 is noted as a pseudogene. The CDR3 sequence is 13 residues long. As DNA, the CDR3 is TGTGCCAGCAGCAGGGAGGGACTCTACGAGCAGTACTTC. Its translation: CASSREGLYEQYF.

The chain combines TRBV14 with TRBJ2-1; TRBD2 aligns across 10 bases. The V gene end was trimmed by 0 bases and the J gene end by 7 bases; junction bases not matched to a gene: 12. CDR1 and CDR2 from the germline V gene are SGHDN and FVKESK. The CDR3 runs 18 residues. The CDR3 sequence: CASSQEWWSLAGENEQFF. The DNA of the CDR3 is TGTGCCAGCAGCCAAGAGTGGTGGTCCCTAGCGGGAGAAAATGAGCAGTTCTTC.

The V call is TRBV7-8, the J call TRBJ1-3; D is unclear. The V and J ends lost 0 bases and 1 base respectively, with 7 bases between them. The CDR3 consists of 15 residues. The germline V gene encodes CDR1 SGHVS and CDR2 FQNEAQ. The CDR3, as DNA: TGTGCCAGCAGCTTAGCGGGAGGGTCTGGAAACACCATATATTTT. Protein: CASSLAGGSGNTIYF.

The rearrangement joins TRBV6-6 to TRBJ1-5; D remains ambiguous. With 2 bases removed from V and 6 bases from J, the gap between germline ends came to 8 bases. Germline CDR1 MNHNY, CDR2 SVGAGI (reference sequence). CDR3 length: 13 amino acids. CDR3 sequence: CASSYVEGQPQHF. CDR3 DNA: TGTGCCAGCAGTTACGTGGAAGGTCAGCCCCAGCATTTT.

The V call is TRBV4-1, the J call TRBJ1-5; D ambiguous. Per the germline V gene, CDR1 is MGHRA and CDR2 is YSYEKL. The germline V and J ends were trimmed by 4 bases and 6 bases, with 13 bases remaining between them. The CDR3 covers 14 residues. The CDR3 sequence is CASSPPEGAQPQHF. In DNA form, the CDR3 reads TGCGCCAGCAGCCCCCCGGAGGGAGCTCAGCCCCAGCATTTT.

The CDR3 DNA sequence: TGTGCCAGCAGTGAAACACAGGGGAACACCGGGGAGCTGTTTTTT. This sequence encodes CASSETQGNTGELFF. The chain recombines TRBV2 with TRBJ2-2; a possible D gene is TRBD1 (6 bases). V was pared by 2 bases and J by 1 base, with 8 bases between. From germline, CDR1 is SNHLY and CDR2 FYNNEI. The CDR3 contains 15 residues. Drawing the rest from reference TRBV2 and TRBJ2-2, the complete variable domain is EPEVTQTPSHQVTQMGQEVILRCVPISNHLYFYWYRQILGQKVEFLVSFYNNEISEKSEIFDDQFSVERPDGSNFTLKIRSTKLEDSAMYFCASSETQGNTGELFFGEGSRLTVL.

The V and J genes are TRBV5-1 and TRBJ2-5; 9 nucleotides agree with TRBD1. Per the germline V gene, CDR1 is SGHRS and CDR2 is YFSETQ. The CDR3 consists of 14 residues. With V trimmed by 3 bases and J by 1 base, 1 base remained unmatched. The CDR3 DNA reads as TGCGCCAGCAGCTCGACAGGGGGCCAAGAGACCCAGTACTTC. Translation gives CASSSTGGQETQYF.

V is TRBV15 and J is TRBJ2-7, with D possibly being TRBD1 or TRBD2 (5 bases each). V was shortened by 0 bases and J by 0 bases, with 9 bases between the two germline ends. The CDR3 totals 15 residues. Germline V gene lookup returns CDR1 LNHNV and CDR2 YYDKDF (reference sequence). In nucleotides, the CDR3 is TGTGCCACCAGCAGAGAAGCAGGGAGCTCCTACGAGCAGTACTTC. Protein: CATSREAGSSYEQYF.

The chain joins TRBV10-1 to TRBJ2-1; possible D gene TRBD2, 7 bases. Germline V gene data show CDR1 as WNHNN and CDR2 as SYGVQD (reference sequence). The CDR3 runs 16 residues. The V and J ends lost 5 bases and 1 base respectively, with 15 bases between them. The DNA of the CDR3 is TGCGCCAGCAGTAACAGGGTCGGGGGGTCCTACAATGAGCAGTTCTTC. Translation: CASSNRVGGSYNEQFF.

This clone was recorded once. This chain connects TRBV19 to TRBJ1-1; D uncertain. Trimming stripped 4 bases from V and 1 base from J, with 13 bases between. The germline CDR1 and CDR2 sequences are LNHDA and SQIVND (reference sequence). The CDR3 spans 15 residues. This CDR3 reads CASSTTAPPNTEAFF. CDR3 bases: TGTGCCAGTAGTACCACGGCACCACCGAACACTGAAGCTTTCTTT.

This sequence joins TRBV5-1 and TRBJ2-7; 10 bases map to TRBD2. CDR3 size: 20 residues. With 4 bases clipped from V and 2 bases from J, the junction kept 21 bases outside the gene matches. Germline-derived CDR1 and CDR2 are SGHRS and YFSETQ. CDR3 DNA sequence: TGCGCCAGCAGCCTGGCCCCCCACCTAGCGGGAGTGGGGAGGACCTACGAGCAGTACTTC. The encoded protein is CASSLAPHLAGVGRTYEQYF.

The J gene is TRBJ2-5, the V gene TRBV5-6, with 9 bases identical to TRBD1. Germline V gene lookup returns CDR1 SGHDT and CDR2 YYEEEE. This CDR3 has 14 amino acids. J gave up 4 bases and V 4 bases, and 5 bases lay outside the gene matches. The CDR3 protein is CASSQQGAGETQYF. CDR3 bases: TGTGCCAGCAGCCAACAGGGGGCGGGAGAGACCCAGTACTTC.